This entry lists 26 T cell receptor beta chains sequenced from one sample in a study of cytomegalovirus exposure and HLA in healthy donors (dated by TCRdb to about 2017). Libraries were constructed by the immunoSEQ multiplex PCR assay. For the multiplex PCR, a mixture combining 60 forward primers for TCR Vbeta segments and 13 reverse primers for TCR Jbeta segments was used. As stored in TCRdb, this immuneACCESS dataset retains in-frame rearrangements with V and J assigned. A fraction of the clones does not appear; measured against another copy, unresolved V genes explain less than half of the discrepancy, and the remainder lacks a known reason. The sample table lists 100,000 to 150,000 clones, about 72% of them with a count of one. The ten largest clones capture 1.4% to 1.5% of the sample. Sample: PBMCs. Source of these receptors: a female donor in good health and CMV-seronegative.

The chain is built from TRBV28 and TRBJ1-4; 7 positions match TRBD1. Trimming took 5 bases from V and 3 from J; bases not matched to a gene: 12. The CDR3 runs to 17 residues. Germline V CDR1 and CDR2: MDHEN, SYDVKM. The CDR3 DNA follows: TGTGCCAGCAGTCTAACTGAAGTGACAGGGCCTAATGAAAAACTGTTTTTT. It codes for CASSLTEVTGPNEKLFF. The full variable domain, its missing parts supplied by reference TRBV28 and TRBJ1-4, is DVKVTQSSRYLVKRTGEKVFLECVQDMDHENMFWYRQDPGLGLRLIYFSYDVKMKEKGDIPEGYSVSREKKERFSLILESASTNQTSMYLCASSLTEVTGPNEKLFFGSGTQLSVL.

This clone is a singleton in its sample. The chain joins TRBV28 to TRBJ2-7; 11 nucleotides agree with TRBD2. CDR1 and CDR2 (germline): MDHEN, SYDVKM. This CDR3 spans 14 amino acids. V was pared by 3 bases and J by 7 bases, with 5 bases of the junction left unmatched. The CDR3 loop reads CASSFSGGVGEQYF. The CDR3 nucleotides read TGTGCCAGCAGTTTTAGCGGGGGGGTGGGGGAGCAGTACTTC. Based on the CDR3 plus reference TRBV28 and TRBJ2-7, the full variable domain is DVKVTQSSRYLVKRTGEKVFLECVQDMDHENMFWYRQDPGLGLRLIYFSYDVKMKEKGDIPEGYSVSREKKERFSLILESASTNQTSMYLCASSFSGGVGEQYFGPGTRLTVT.

V usage is TRBV20-1 and J usage is TRBJ1-2; 8 bases fit TRBD1. The length of the CDR3 is 11 residues. V gave up 6 bases and J gave up 3 bases; unmatched junction bases: 0. Germline V CDR1 and CDR2: DFQATT, SNEGSKA (reference sequence). The CDR3 sequence is CSARGHYGYTF. The CDR3 bases are TGCAGTGCCAGGGGGCACTATGGCTACACCTTC.

The V call is TRBV21-1, the J call TRBJ2-7; the D call in the table, TRBD1, was not verified against the DNA. TRBV21-1 is given as a pseudogene. The CDR3 length is 17 residues. CDR3 sequence: CASSKNGRDRGLYEQYF. The CDR3 DNA sequence: TGTGCCAGCAGCAAAAATGGCCGGGACAGGGGGCTATACGAGCAGTACTTC.

The chain uses TRBV28 and TRBJ1-1; a possible D gene is TRBD1 (6 bases). Germline CDR1 is MDHEN and CDR2 is SYDVKM. The V and J ends lost 5 bases and 3 bases respectively, with 10 bases between them. This CDR3 spans 13 amino acids. Here the CDR3 DNA reads TGTGCCAGCAGTACGGGGGGCCACACTGAAGCTTTCTTT. Encoded protein: CASSTGGHTEAFF.

The rearrangement joins TRBV29-1 to TRBJ1-1, with no clear D. The CDR3 totals 12 residues. CDR1 and CDR2 (germline): SQVTM, ANQGSEA. V was cut by 2 bases and J by 3 bases, with 7 bases left in between. For the CDR3, the DNA is TGCAGCGTTGAAACCGGGTACACTGAAGCTTTCTTT. Its protein product is CSVETGYTEAFF.

The chain combines TRBV6-1 with TRBJ2-7; D perhaps matches TRBD1 (6 bases). Germline CDR1 MNHNS, CDR2 SASEGT. The CDR3 has 13 residues. The V end lost 3 bases, the J end lost 9 bases, and 15 bases lay between the germline ends. CDR3 DNA sequence: TGTGCCAGCAGTGACTGGGGGCCCAATGGGCAGTACTTC. Translated: CASSDWGPNGQYF.

The rearrangement links TRBV5-6 to TRBJ1-1, with 8 bases matching TRBD1. Trimming removed 5 bases from V and 2 bases from J; junction bases left unmatched: 8. The CDR3 has 15 residues. Germline CDR1 SGHDT, CDR2 YYEEEE. Here the CDR3 DNA reads TGTGCCAGCAGTTTCAACAGGGGGTTCAACACTGAAGCTTTCTTT. Its protein product is CASSFNRGFNTEAFF.

The genes are TRBV30 and TRBJ2-7; D may be TRBD2 (6 bases). CDR3 length equals 16 residues. Germline-derived CDR1 and CDR2 are GTSNPN and SVGIG (reference sequence). V was clipped by 2 bases and J by 0 bases, with 17 bases between them. CDR3 in amino acids: CAWSLPRDWDSYEQYF. The CDR3 DNA follows: TGTGCCTGGAGTCTTCCCCGGGACTGGGACTCCTACGAGCAGTACTTC.

The chain has TRBV7-3 and TRBJ2-7; D might be TRBD1 (6 bases). V was trimmed by 8 bases and J by 0 bases, leaving 20 bases between them. Germline V lookup: CDR1 SGHTA, CDR2 FQGTGA. CDR3 size: 16 residues. The CDR3 reads CASSGLLTGVSYEQYF. The CDR3 DNA follows: TGTGCCAGCTCCGGGCTCCTGACAGGTGTCTCCTACGAGCAGTACTTC. Drawing the rest from reference TRBV7-3 and TRBJ2-7, the complete variable domain is GAGVSQTPSNKVTEKGKYVELRCDPISGHTALYWYRQSLGQGPEFLIYFQGTGAADDSGLPNDRFFAVRPEGSVSTLKIQRTERGDSAVYLCASSGLLTGVSYEQYFGPGTRLTVT.

This clone has more than one count but fewer than ten. This chain links TRBV21-1 with TRBJ1-5. TRBV21-1 is labeled a pseudogene. The CDR3 spans 19 residues. CDR3 residues: CASSPRWGGLKDSNQPQHF. CDR3 DNA: TGTGCCAGCAGCCCTCGTTGGGGGGGCTTAAAGGATAGCAATCAGCCCCAGCATTTT.

The chain carries TRBV10-3 and TRBJ2-5, with 9 positions matching TRBD2. Near its end, the DNA agrees better with TRBJ2-7, so the J call may be wrong. The germline V gene has CDR1 ENHRY and CDR2 SYGVKD. The CDR3 is made up of 16 amino acids. The CDR3 DNA is TGTGCCAGCCGGGGGCGGGAGGGAGAGTTGCAGGACGAGCAGTACTTC. This gives the protein CASRGREGELQDEQYF.

This clone has only a few counts. This chain links TRBV4-3 with TRBJ2-4, with TRBD1 matching over 9 bases. The CDR3 has 15 residues. Germline CDR1 LGHNA, CDR2 YSLEER. V was clipped by 0 bases and J by 9 bases; unmatched bases: 6. The CDR3 loop reads CASSQDAGQGSIQYF. CDR3 nucleotide sequence: TGCGCCAGCAGCCAAGACGCGGGACAGGGAAGCATTCAGTACTTC.

The chain links TRBV6-1 to TRBJ1-2; 11 bases are a match to TRBD1. Trimming took 2 bases from V and 3 from J; bases not matched to a gene: 8. Germline V gene data show CDR1 as MNHNS and CDR2 as SASEGT. The CDR3 has 17 amino acids. The CDR3 region is CASSEIEGTGGDYGYTF. For the CDR3, the DNA is TGTGCCAGCAGTGAAATCGAGGGGACAGGGGGAGACTATGGCTACACCTTC.

The CDR3 DNA reads TGTGCCAGCAGTTCTTTGGGCGGGAGCTCCTACAATGAGCAGTTCTTC. This encodes CASSSLGGSSYNEQFF. The genes are TRBV27 and TRBJ2-1; 7 bases fit TRBD2. The CDR3 spans 16 residues. CDR1 is MNHEY and CDR2 is SMNVEV in the germline V gene (reference sequence). The junction had 6 bases not matched to a gene; V was cut back by 4 bases and J by 0 bases.

The chain carries TRBV2 and TRBJ2-7; tentative D call: TRBD2 (5 bases). V was shortened by 8 bases and J by 4 bases, with 12 bases between the two germline ends. The CDR3 length is 12 residues. In germline, CDR1 is SNHLY, CDR2 FYNNEI. The CDR3, as DNA: TGTGCCAGCGCCCTAGCCGGGTACGAGCAGTACTTC. Amino acid sequence: CASALAGYEQYF.

V is TRBV11-1 and J is TRBJ2-7, with D unresolved. Trimming removed 1 base from V and 0 bases from J, with 10 bases in between. Germline-derived CDR1 and CDR2 are SGHAT and FQDESV (reference sequence). This CDR3 has 15 amino acids. The CDR3 nucleotides read TGTGCCAGCAGCTTAGGCCTGAGAGACTCCTACGAGCAGTACTTC. Protein product: CASSLGLRDSYEQYF.

The chain's CDR3 is CASSPRSEGTGELFF. The CDR3 coding sequence is TGTGCCAGCAGCCCGCGGTCGGAGGGTACCGGGGAGCTGTTTTTT. This sequence joins TRBV11-3 and TRBJ2-2; tentative D call: TRBD2 (6 bases). V was trimmed by 5 bases and J by 5 bases, leaving 15 bases between them. Looked up from germline, CDR1 is SGHNT and CDR2 is YENEEA. The CDR3 consists of 15 residues. The full variable domain, its missing parts supplied by reference TRBV11-3 and TRBJ2-2, is EAGVVQSPRYKIIEKKQPVAFWCNPISGHNTLYWYLQNLGQGPELLIRYENEEAVDDSQLPKDRFSAERLKGVDSTLKIQPAELGDSAVYLCASSPRSEGTGELFFGEGSRLTVL.

In regard to this clone: The junction and the germline gene differ at one end; a read error may be behind it. This chain links TRBV9 with TRBJ2-2, with a possible D match to TRBD1 (6 bases). The CDR3 runs 13 residues. CDR1 is SGDLS, CDR2 YYNGEE, per germline. The CDR3 loop reads CANSVQGSGELFF. The CDR3 DNA is TGTGCCAACAGCGTGCAGGGGTCCGGGGAGCTGTTTTTT.

This rearrangement joins TRBV30 to TRBJ2-3; D remains ambiguous. CDR1 and CDR2 (germline): GTSNPN, SVGIG (reference sequence). This CDR3 is built from 12 residues. V dropped 6 bases and J dropped 8 bases, with 15 bases sitting between them. The CDR3 loop is CACLYGATTQYF. CDR3 bases: TGTGCCTGCCTCTACGGTGCTACTACGCAGTATTTT.

The chain is built from TRBV4-1 and TRBJ2-7; 10 bases map to TRBD2. The trim removed 1 base at V and 0 bases at J, leaving 6 bases unmatched. CDR1 is MGHRA, CDR2 YSYEKL, per germline. The CDR3 covers 17 residues. The CDR3 DNA follows: TGCGCCAGCAGCCAAGCGCTAGCGGGAGCTCGCTCCTACGAGCAGTACTTC. The encoded protein is CASSQALAGARSYEQYF.

This clone was seen a few times. An end of the junction does not agree with germline; a read error may underlie this. This chain joins TRBV7-7 and TRBJ1-1; D gene uncertain. Looked up from germline, CDR1 is SSHAT and CDR2 is FNYEAQ (reference sequence). The CDR3 sequence is 13 residues long. CDR3 in DNA: TGTGCTAGCAGCTTAGCGAGGAACACTGAAGCTTTCTTT. Its protein is CASSLARNTEAFF.

The gene calls are TRBV9 and TRBJ2-5; 11 positions match TRBD2. CDR1 and CDR2 (germline): SGDLS, YYNGEE. The CDR3 covers 17 residues. V lost 0 bases to trimming and J lost 1 base; unmatched junction nucleotides: 5. The CDR3 DNA reads TGTGCCAGCAGCGTAGGGCTAGCGGGAGGTCTCCAAGAGACCCAGTACTTC. Translating it yields CASSVGLAGGLQETQYF.

The V and J genes are TRBV7-2 and TRBJ2-2; 8 bases agree with TRBD2. Per the germline V gene, CDR1 is SGHTA and CDR2 is FQGNSA. J gave up 0 bases and V 7 bases, and 4 bases lay outside the gene matches. The CDR3 contains 15 residues. The chain's CDR3 is CASTLAGANTGELFF. As DNA, the CDR3 is TGTGCCAGCACCCTAGCGGGCGCGAACACCGGGGAGCTGTTTTTT.

The CDR3 sequence: CASRNPTGSSGNTIYF. Written as DNA, the CDR3 is TGTGCCAGTAGGAATCCAACAGGGAGCTCTGGAAACACCATATATTTT. The V call is TRBV19, the J call TRBJ1-3, with TRBD1 as a possible D gene (6 bases). The germline gives CDR1 LNHDA, CDR2 SQIVND (reference sequence). The CDR3 spans 16 residues. Trimming shortened V by 6 bases and J by 0 bases, and 15 bases separated the two germline ends.

The chain employs TRBV28 and TRBJ2-5; 9 bases are a match to TRBD1. The DNA matches TRBJ2-7 better at its end, which makes the J call doubtful. The CDR3 has 15 amino acids. Germline lookup yields CDR1 MDHEN and CDR2 SYDVKM. The CDR3 DNA is TGTGCCAGCAGTTTAGGGACAGGGAGCTCCTACGAGCAGTACTTC. Translating gives CASSLGTGSSYEQYF.